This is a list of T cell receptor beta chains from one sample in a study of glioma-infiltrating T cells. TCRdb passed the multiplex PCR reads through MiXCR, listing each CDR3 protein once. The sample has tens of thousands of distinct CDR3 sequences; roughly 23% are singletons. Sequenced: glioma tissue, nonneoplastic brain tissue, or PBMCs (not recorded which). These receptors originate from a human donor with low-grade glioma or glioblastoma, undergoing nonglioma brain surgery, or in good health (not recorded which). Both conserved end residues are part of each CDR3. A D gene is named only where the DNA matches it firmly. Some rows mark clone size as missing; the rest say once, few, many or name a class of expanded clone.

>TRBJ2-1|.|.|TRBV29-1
TGCAGCGTTGGTCAGGCGCACAATGAGCAGTTCTTC
CSVGQAHNEQFF
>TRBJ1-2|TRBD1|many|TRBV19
TGTGCCAGTAGTATTACCCAGGGGGCGAGGAACTATGGCTACACCTTC
CASSITQGARNYGYTF
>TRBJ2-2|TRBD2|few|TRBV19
TGTGCCAGTAGTATAGACCCAATTCCTAGCGGGAGATACACCGGGGAGCTGTTTTTT
CASSIDPIPSGRYTGELFF
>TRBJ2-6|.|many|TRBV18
TGTGCCAGCTCCCTGGATGTCGAGCTGACTTTC
CASSLDVELTF
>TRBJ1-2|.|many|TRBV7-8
TGTGCCAGCAGCTTAGGGACACCCTATGGCTACACCTTC
CASSLGTPYGYTF
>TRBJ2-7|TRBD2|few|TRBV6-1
TGTGCCAGCAGTTACTCCCGGGGTAGCGGGACTCACGAGCAGTACTTC
CASSYSRGSGTHEQYF
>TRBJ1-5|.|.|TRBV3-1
TGTGCCAGCAGCCAAGGTGACAATCAGCCCGAGCATTTT
CASSQGDNQPEHF
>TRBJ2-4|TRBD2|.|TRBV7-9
TGTGCCAGCAGCCCTGGGACTAGCCCAAACATTCAGTACTTC
CASSPGTSPNIQYF
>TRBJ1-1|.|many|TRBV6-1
TGTGCCAGCAGTGTTCTGGGGGGGCGCGGCACTGAAGCTTTCTTT
CASSVLGGRGTEAFF
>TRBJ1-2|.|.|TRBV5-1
TGCGCCAGCAGCTTGGGCACGAACTATGGCTACACCTTC
CASSLGTNYGYTF
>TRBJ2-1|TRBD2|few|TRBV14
TGTGCCAGCAGCCGAATCGGACTAGCGGTCTACAATGAGCAGTTCTTC
CASSRIGLAVYNEQFF
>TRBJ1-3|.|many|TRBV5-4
TGTGCCAGCAGCCGTGGAAGCTCTGGAAACACCATATATTTT
CASSRGSSGNTIYF
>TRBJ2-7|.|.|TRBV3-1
.
CASSQVGTGAEQHF
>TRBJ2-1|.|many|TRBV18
TGTGCCAGCTCACCTTCTGGCCGGCCTTCCTACAATGAGCAGTTCTTC
CASSPSGRPSYNEQFF
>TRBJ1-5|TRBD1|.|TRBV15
TGCGCCACCGGCAGAGGACAGGTACCTTATAGCAATCAGCCCCAGCATTTT
CATGRGQVPYSNQPQHF
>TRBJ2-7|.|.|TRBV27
TGTGCCAGCAGTTCCCCGCCTAGGAACCAAGAGCAGTACTTC
CASSSPPRNQEQYF
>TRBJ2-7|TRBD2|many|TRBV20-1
TGCAGTGCGAGGCGGACGGGAGGGCCCTACGAGCAGTACTTC
CSARRTGGPYEQYF
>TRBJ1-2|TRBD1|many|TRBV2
TGTGCCAGCAGTGCTCTGGACAGGCAAATCTATGGCTACACCTTC
CASSALDRQIYGYTF